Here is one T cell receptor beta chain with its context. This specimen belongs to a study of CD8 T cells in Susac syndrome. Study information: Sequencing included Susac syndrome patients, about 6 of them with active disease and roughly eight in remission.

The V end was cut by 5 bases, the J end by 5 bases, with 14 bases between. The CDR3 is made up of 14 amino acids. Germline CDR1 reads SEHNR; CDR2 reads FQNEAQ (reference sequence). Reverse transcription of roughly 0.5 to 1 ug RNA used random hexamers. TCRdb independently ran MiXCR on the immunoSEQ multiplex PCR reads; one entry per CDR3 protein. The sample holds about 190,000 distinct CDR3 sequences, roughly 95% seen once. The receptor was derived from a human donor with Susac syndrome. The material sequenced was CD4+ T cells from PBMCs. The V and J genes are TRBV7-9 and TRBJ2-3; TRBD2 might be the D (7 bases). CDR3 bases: TGTGCCAGCAGCCTTCGGGGGGCCGAAGATACGCAGTATTTT. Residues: CASSLRGAEDTQYF.